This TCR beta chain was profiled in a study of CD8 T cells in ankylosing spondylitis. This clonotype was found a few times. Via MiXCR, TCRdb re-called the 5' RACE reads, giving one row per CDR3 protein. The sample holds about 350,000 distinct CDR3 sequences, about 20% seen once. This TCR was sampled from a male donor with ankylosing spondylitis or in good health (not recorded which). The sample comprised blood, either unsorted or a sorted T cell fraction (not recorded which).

CDR3 in amino acids: CASSRLDRRPYEQYF. CDR3 nucleotide sequence: TGTGCCAGCAGTAGGCTCGACCGGAGGCCCTACGAGCAGTACTTC. V gene TRBV12-3 or TRBV12-4 combines with J gene TRBJ2-7; possibly TRBD2 for D (5 bases). Trimming pared 5 bases from V and 2 bases from J, leaving 16 bases between. The CDR3 is 15 amino acids.